A single sample is the source of the 26 T cell receptor beta chains below, sequenced in a study of shared clonotypes between healthy human individuals. This table comes from immunoSEQ multiplex PCR, and its TCRdb copy is limited to in-frame clones, with some not included. The sample yields hundreds of thousands of clones, approximately 74% seen once. Sequences were obtained from memory CD4+ T cells sorted from blood. The subset was: CD45RA-negative fraction. These receptor sequences come from a woman in her twenties or thirties in good health.

The genes are TRBV5-6 and TRBJ2-7, with D uncertain. This CDR3 spans 15 amino acids. Germline-derived CDR1 and CDR2 are SGHDT and YYEEEE. Trimming shortened V by 4 bases and J by 1 base, and 15 bases separated the two germline ends. The CDR3 DNA sequence: TGTGCCAGCAGCCTGCTTCGCGGAACATCCTACGAGCAGTACTTC. It yields the protein CASSLLRGTSYEQYF.

This chain joins TRBV2 and TRBJ1-5; no clear D gene. This CDR3 has 14 residues. The germline V and J ends were trimmed by 8 bases and 4 bases, with 15 bases remaining between them. Germline assignment: CDR1 SNHLY and CDR2 FYNNEI. The chain's CDR3 is CASAAAKPNQPQHF. CDR3 coding DNA: TGTGCCAGCGCCGCAGCTAAACCGAATCAGCCCCAGCATTTT.

On this clone: Other DNA variants within this sample encode the same CDR3. CDR3 sequence (DNA): TGTGCCAGCAGTGAGCGTCGGGAGACCCAGTACTTC. Protein sequence: CASSERRETQYF. J is TRBJ2-5 and V is TRBV2; no reliable D call. The germline V gene encodes CDR1 SNHLY and CDR2 FYNNEI. The CDR3 runs to 12 residues. Trimming removed 3 bases from V and 5 bases from J, with 7 bases in between.

This chain connects TRBV5-4 to TRBJ2-1; possibly TRBD1 or TRBD2 for D (6 bases each). The length of the CDR3 is 13 residues. Germline CDR1 and CDR2: SGHNT and YYREEE (reference sequence). V was trimmed by 4 bases and J by 8 bases, leaving 13 bases between them. CDR3 protein: CASSPLGGYEQFF. In DNA, the CDR3 is TGTGCCAGCAGCCCCCTGGGGGGCTATGAGCAGTTCTTC.

As concerns this clone: Additional DNA sequences in this sample encode the identical CDR3. The rearrangement uses TRBV19 and TRBJ1-1; D uncertain. Germline CDR1 and CDR2: LNHDA and SQIVND (reference sequence). The V end lost 3 bases, the J end lost 1 base, and 6 bases lay between the germline ends. This CDR3 comprises 13 residues. The CDR3 sequence: CASSISENTEAFF. The DNA of the CDR3 is TGTGCCAGTAGTATTTCGGAGAACACTGAAGCTTTCTTT.

This clone appeared many times. The V and J genes are TRBV2 and TRBJ1-1; no definite D call. The CDR3 is 16 residues long. The germline V gene encodes CDR1 SNHLY and CDR2 FYNNEI. Trimming took off 7 bases at V and 0 bases at J, with 18 bases between the two ends. The CDR3 DNA follows: TGTGCCAGCATTGAGGAGGGAGTGGTGGTGAACACTGAAGCTTTCTTT. Translating gives CASIEEGVVVNTEAFF.

This clone has just a few counts. J is TRBJ1-1 and V is TRBV28; 7 bases map to TRBD1. Germline V lookup: CDR1 MDHEN, CDR2 SYDVKM. This CDR3 is 14 amino acids long. With V trimmed by 6 bases and J by 6 bases, 10 bases remained unmatched. The CDR3 here is CASRQGGERAEAFF. The CDR3 nucleotides read TGTGCCAGCAGACAAGGGGGCGAAAGGGCTGAAGCTTTCTTT. Full variable domain (outside the CDR3, taken from reference TRBV28 and TRBJ1-1): DVKVTQSSRYLVKRTGEKVFLECVQDMDHENMFWYRQDPGLGLRLIYFSYDVKMKEKGDIPEGYSVSREKKERFSLILESASTNQTSMYLCASRQGGERAEAFFGQGTRLTVV.

The chain employs TRBV15 and TRBJ2-2, with TRBD2 matching over 8 bases. The CDR3 is 16 amino acids. Trimming cost V 3 bases and J 6 bases; bases outside gene matches: 9. The germline V gene has CDR1 LNHNV and CDR2 YYDKDF (reference sequence). CDR3 sequence: CATSRGQAGVPGELFF. In DNA, the CDR3 is TGTGCCACCAGCAGGGGTCAAGCGGGAGTTCCCGGGGAGCTGTTTTTT.

The table lists this clone with a few counts. CDR3 in DNA: TGTGCCAGCCTTTCTAGCGGGAGGAGCACAGATACGCAGTATTTT. Residues: CASLSSGRSTDTQYF. This sequence joins TRBV7-9 and TRBJ2-3; 11 nucleotides line up with TRBD2. V lost 8 bases and J lost 0; bases outside the gene matches: 4. This CDR3 has 15 amino acids. The germline gives CDR1 SEHNR, CDR2 FQNEAQ (reference sequence).

The chain combines TRBV23-1 with TRBJ1-1; the match to TRBD1 covers 11 bases. TRBV23-1 has ORF status, its function being uncertain. V dropped 6 bases and J dropped 3; count of bases not matched to a gene: 3. The CDR3 totals 14 residues. The CDR3 reads CASRPDRGHTEAFF. Written as DNA, the CDR3 is TGCGCCAGCAGACCGGACAGGGGGCACACTGAAGCTTTCTTT.

The CDR3 protein is CASSERRSMNTEAFF. The CDR3, as DNA: TGTGCCAGCAGTGAACGGAGGAGTATGAACACTGAAGCTTTCTTT. The gene calls are TRBV6-1 and TRBJ1-1; D ambiguous. CDR3 length equals 15 residues. Germline CDR1 and CDR2: MNHNS and SASEGT. Trimming removed 2 bases from V and 0 bases from J, with 10 bases in between.

The genes are TRBV6-6 and TRBJ2-2; TRBD2 might be the D (5 bases). From germline, CDR1 is MNHNY and CDR2 SVGAGI (reference sequence). This CDR3 is 15 amino acids long. V was shortened by 6 bases and J by 5 bases, with 16 bases between the two germline ends. Here the CDR3 DNA reads TGTGCCAGCAGAGGAGGAACCGAGAATACCGGGGAGCTGTTTTTT. It is translated as CASRGGTENTGELFF.

This clone has just a few counts. The chain couples TRBV6-4 to TRBJ2-3; 8 nucleotides line up with TRBD1. The germline gives CDR1 MRHNA, CDR2 SNTAGT. There are 13 residues in the CDR3. With V trimmed by 9 bases and J by 3 bases, 5 bases remained unmatched. CDR3 sequence: CARDREETDTQYF. The CDR3 DNA reads as TGTGCCAGGGACAGGGAAGAGACAGATACGCAGTATTTT.

This clone was detected a few times. The chain joins TRBV6-1 to TRBJ2-5, with 7 nucleotides matching TRBD2. CDR1 and CDR2 (germline): MNHNS, SASEGT. The CDR3 is 15 amino acids. The junction had 13 bases not matched to a gene; V was cut back by 7 bases and J by 5 bases. The chain's CDR3 is CASTLQLGGSETQYF. The DNA of the CDR3 is TGTGCCAGCACTCTCCAACTGGGAGGGTCGGAGACCCAGTACTTC.

The J gene is TRBJ1-1, the V gene TRBV5-1, with TRBD1 matching 7 bases. V lost 3 bases to trimming and J lost 2 bases; unmatched junction nucleotides: 7. The CDR3 consists of 15 residues. Germline assignment: CDR1 SGHRS and CDR2 YFSETQ. The CDR3 sequence is CASSSGAGGNTEAFF. CDR3 in DNA: TGCGCCAGCAGCTCCGGGGCAGGGGGTAACACTGAAGCTTTCTTT.

Regarding this clone: The same CDR3 arises from other DNA sequences in this sample as well. This chain connects TRBV9 to TRBJ2-1; no reliable D call. Germline assignment: CDR1 SGDLS and CDR2 YYNGEE. V was trimmed by 0 bases and J by 4 bases, leaving 8 bases between them. This CDR3 is 14 amino acids long. CDR3: CASSVDGSYNEQFF. In DNA form, the CDR3 reads TGTGCCAGCAGCGTAGACGGCTCGTACAATGAGCAGTTCTTC.

This clone was picked up many times. The genes are TRBV5-1 and TRBJ2-4; 8 bases are a match to TRBD2. Germline values: CDR1 SGHRS, CDR2 YFSETQ. V lost 4 bases and J lost 3; bases outside the gene matches: 6. The CDR3 extends over 15 amino acids. The CDR3 DNA follows: TGCGCCAGCAGCCCGGGAGGGAGCGGCAAAAACATTCAGTACTTC. Protein product: CASSPGGSGKNIQYF.

In this sample, this clone turned up many times. V usage is TRBV4-1 and J usage is TRBJ1-1, with D maybe TRBD1 (6 bases). CDR3 size: 14 residues. The V gene lost 3 bases and the J gene lost 1 base, with 9 bases spanning the gap. Germline CDR1 is MGHRA and CDR2 is YSYEKL. The CDR3 nucleotides are TGCGCCAGCAGCCACAAGACAGGGAACACTGAAGCTTTCTTT. This gives the protein CASSHKTGNTEAFF.

There are a few counts of this clone. The identical CDR3 is also encoded by other nucleotide sequences in the sample. The chain recombines TRBV7-2 with TRBJ1-5, with D possibly TRBD1 on 5 matching bases. Trimming cost V 5 bases and J 1 base, with 9 bases left between them. This CDR3 is built from 14 residues. Germline values: CDR1 SGHTA, CDR2 FQGNSA. The CDR3 DNA is TGTGCCAGCAGCCCCCCAGGGAGCAATCAGCCCCAGCATTTT. Amino acid sequence: CASSPPGSNQPQHF.

The chain joins TRBV5-1 to TRBJ1-2; no definite D call. Trimming took off 1 base at V and 8 bases at J, with 15 bases between the two ends. This CDR3 is 14 amino acids long. CDR1 is SGHRS, CDR2 YFSETQ, per germline. CDR3 sequence: CASSLTAGPQGYTF. The CDR3 DNA reads TGCGCCAGCAGCTTGACGGCGGGCCCCCAGGGCTACACCTTC.

The chain uses TRBV11-2 and TRBJ2-2, with TRBD2 matching 9 bases. The V gene end was trimmed by 5 bases and the J gene end by 4 bases; junction bases not matched to a gene: 8. The CDR3 totals 16 residues. CDR1 is SGHAT, CDR2 FQNNGV, per germline. The CDR3 region is CASSLPTSGLTGELFF. DNA of the CDR3: TGTGCCAGCAGCCTCCCGACTAGCGGCCTCACCGGGGAGCTGTTTTTT.

In this sample, this clone turned up a few times. The V call is TRBV12-5, the J call TRBJ2-5; TRBD2 matches 13 bases. Germline V gene data show CDR1 as LGHNT and CDR2 as FRNRAP. The CDR3 consists of 15 residues. V lost 5 bases and J lost 4; bases outside the gene matches: 4. CDR3 bases: TGTGCTAGTGGTCCGGGACTAGCGGGAAGAGAGACCCAGTACTTC. Translated, it gives CASGPGLAGRETQYF.

This chain connects TRBV11-3 to TRBJ2-1, with TRBD2 matching over 8 bases. This CDR3 comprises 19 residues. The V gene end was trimmed by 5 bases and the J gene end by 8 bases; junction bases not matched to a gene: 23. The germline gives CDR1 SGHNT, CDR2 YENEEA. CDR3 coding DNA: TGTGCCAGCAGCCACCGGAGGAAGCGGGAGTACATTAGGGGGGATGAGCAGTTCTTC. It yields the protein CASSHRRKREYIRGDEQFF.

This clone was detected a few times. This rearrangement joins TRBV7-2 to TRBJ1-1; no definite D call. The CDR3 runs 13 residues. V was cut by 8 bases and J by 5 bases, with 15 bases left in between. Germline CDR1 and CDR2: SGHTA and FQGNSA. The CDR3 bases are TGTGCCAGCCTCCGTTGGGCTGGGACTGAAGCTTTCTTT. Its protein is CASLRWAGTEAFF.

The chain is built from TRBV7-6 and TRBJ2-3; 10 nucleotides agree with TRBD2. The CDR3 runs 15 residues. With 5 bases clipped from V and 7 bases from J, the junction kept 9 bases outside the gene matches. The V gene's germline CDR1 is SGHVS and CDR2 FNYEAQ. The CDR3 spells CASSQTSGKANTQYF. CDR3 nucleotide sequence: TGTGCCAGCAGCCAAACTAGCGGGAAGGCGAATACGCAGTATTTT.

Here the CDR3 DNA reads TGCAGCGTTGTGGCTGCCGGGTCGTACAATGAGCAGTTCTTC. Translation gives CSVVAAGSYNEQFF. This chain connects TRBV29-1 to TRBJ2-1, with no clear D. Germline loops: CDR1 SQVTM, CDR2 ANQGSEA. The CDR3 covers 14 residues. The germline V and J ends were trimmed by 4 bases and 4 bases, with 14 bases remaining between them.